This T cell receptor (beta chain) was sequenced during a study of blood T cell repertoires in COVID-19. Sequenced by immunoSEQ multiplex PCR; TCRdb stores in-frame clones only, minus some. Among around 65,000 clones listed, 80% to 90% were seen once. This clone showed up just once. The CDR3 sequence is 15 residues long. CDR1 and CDR2 from the germline V gene are MGHRA and YSYEKL. V shed 0 bases and J shed 3 bases, with 12 bases lying between them. This clonotype was sampled from a man of 80 years or more with acute or convalescent COVID-19. This rearrangement joins TRBV4-1 to TRBJ2-7, with TRBD1 as a possible D gene (5 bases). Material for sequencing was peripheral blood. CDR3 protein: CASSQEISRDYEQYF. In DNA form, the CDR3 reads TGCGCCAGCAGCCAAGAAATCTCCAGGGACTACGAGCAGTACTTC.